This T cell receptor (beta chain) was profiled in a study of cytomegalovirus exposure and HLA in healthy donors. Findings and caveats of the study: Earlier analysis looked at TCR beta V segments, and most were productive about 90% or about 30% of the time. Across donors, most TCRs were seen rarely, yet some public ones were widespread. One variant, a missense change in DCLRE1C, was linked in a later analysis to TCR beta V- and J-gene trimming. Reported findings show TCR beta sequences accurately forecast HLA-A and HLA-B alleles in most subjects.

About this clone itself: The target antigen is unknown.

With 6 bases clipped from V and 1 base from J, the junction kept 4 bases outside the gene matches. The CDR3 sequence is 14 residues long. Germline V gene lookup returns CDR1 SNHLY and CDR2 FYNNEI. The PCR employed 60 Vbeta primers together with 13 Jbeta primers. Using immunoSEQ multiplex PCR, the repertoire was profiled, and TCRdb retains in-frame clones only, with some absent. The sample yields about 100,000 clones, 81% seen once. The chain combines TRBV2 with TRBJ1-2; 8 positions match TRBD1. The clonotype originates from a woman between 65 and 79 years old in good health and CMV-seropositive. Material for sequencing was PBMCs. CDR3 sequence: CASRGDRHNYGYTF. The CDR3 DNA reads TGTGCCAGCAGGGGGGACAGGCATAACTATGGCTACACCTTC.